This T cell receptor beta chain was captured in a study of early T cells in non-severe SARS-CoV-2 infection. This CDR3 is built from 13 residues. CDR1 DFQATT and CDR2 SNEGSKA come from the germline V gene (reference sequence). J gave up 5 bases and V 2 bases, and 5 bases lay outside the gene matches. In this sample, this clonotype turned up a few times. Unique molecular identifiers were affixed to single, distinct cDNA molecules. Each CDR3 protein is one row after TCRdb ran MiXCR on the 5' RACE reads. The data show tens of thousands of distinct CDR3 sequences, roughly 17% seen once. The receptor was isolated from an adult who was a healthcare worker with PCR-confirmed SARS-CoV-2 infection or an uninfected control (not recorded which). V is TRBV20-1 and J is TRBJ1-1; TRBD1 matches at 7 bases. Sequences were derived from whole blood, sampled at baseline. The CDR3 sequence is CSARNPGQTEAFF. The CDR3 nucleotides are TGCAGTGCTAGAAACCCGGGACAGACTGAAGCTTTCTTT.